The 3 T cell receptor beta chains given below trace back to one sample, sequenced in a study of tumor-infiltrating lymphocytes in primary liver carcinoma. The input was around 500 ng total RNA; TCR beta cDNA was made from it with a constant-region primer. Slightly modified ARM-PCR with three nested multiplex PCR rounds yielded TCR beta libraries. A C-beta reverse primer was combined with TRBV1-TRBV30 forward primers in the first two PCR rounds, and each round had around 10 cycles. TCRdb passed the multiplex PCR reads through MiXCR, listing each CDR3 protein once. The table records approximately 330,000 distinct CDR3 sequences, 65% of them present only once. Both blood RNA, taken from unsorted whole blood, and germline DNA were extracted. The sample comprised peripheral blood. The receptors were gathered from a man aged 35-49 years with primary liver carcinoma and hepatitis B virus infection.

The rearrangement links TRBV11-2 to TRBJ2-1, with TRBD1 identical over 10 bases. Germline assignment: CDR1 SGHAT and CDR2 FQNNGV. With 1 base clipped from V and 8 bases from J, the junction kept 5 bases outside the gene matches. CDR3 length equals 15 residues. CDR3 nucleotides: TGTGCCAGCAGCTTAGTGAGGACAGGGGGGGATGAGCAGTTCTTC. Amino acids: CASSLVRTGGDEQFF.

This clonotype occurred many times. The chain carries TRBV29-1 and TRBJ1-1; D may be TRBD1 (6 bases). CDR3 size: 14 residues. Germline CDR1 and CDR2: SQVTM and ANQGSEA. V lost 4 bases and J 1 base, leaving 13 bases between the germline ends. The CDR3 DNA follows: TGCAGCGTTGCTCAGGGGTCTAGGAACACTGAAGCTTTCTTT. Its translation is CSVAQGSRNTEAFF.

This clonotype was seen a single time. A much larger clone sits a single nucleotide away, making a read error possible. The chain carries TRBV12-3 or TRBV12-4 and TRBJ2-7; D is uncertain. The CDR3 loop spans 13 amino acids. The germline V and J ends were trimmed by 3 bases and 2 bases, with 8 bases remaining between them. In DNA form, the CDR3 reads TGTGCCAGCAGTTTGCATGCTACCTACGAGCAGTACTTC. This sequence encodes CASSLHATYEQYF.